This T cell receptor (beta chain) stems from a study of CD8 T cells in ankylosing spondylitis. Broader study findings: Before this, some motif variants had been reported in reactive arthritis synovial fluid and blood. Disease-associated clones were reportedly significantly overrepresented in matched ankylosing spondylitis synovial fluid. Seemingly distinctive of ankylosing spondylitis blood was a TCR beta motif formed by eight highly homologous variants.

There are 13 residues in the CDR3. CDR1 and CDR2 (germline): MNHNY, SVGAGI (reference sequence). V trimming: 7 bases; J trimming: 10 bases; junction bases outside the gene matches: 6. 5'-RACE, quantitative and with molecular barcodes, yielded the TCR beta libraries. TCRdb processed the 5' RACE reads anew with MiXCR; each CDR3 protein has one entry. This sample has 200,000 to 300,000 distinct CDR3 sequences, with about 11% found just once. Turning to this clonotype: Its antigen remains unidentified.

This TCR came from a male donor with ankylosing spondylitis or in good health (not recorded which). Sequenced: blood, either unsorted or a sorted T cell fraction (not recorded which). The chain carries TRBV6-6 and TRBJ2-7; 14 bases agree with TRBD2. The CDR3 DNA reads as TGTGCCAGCACTCGACTAGCGGGGGGGGAACAGTACTTC. Its translation is CASTRLAGGEQYF.